This TCR beta chain came from a study of CD8 T cells in Susac syndrome. The study, taken as a whole, reports: In its TCR sequencing and HLA analysis, the study acknowledged that the number of individuals was relatively small.

This clonotype was observed a single time. Its antigen is still unknown. Trimming left V 4 bases short and J 4 bases short, with 9 bases between. The CDR3 sequence is 12 residues long. Germline loops: CDR1 SGHRS, CDR2 YFSETQ. CD8+ and CD4+ T cells were negatively isolated; TEMRA cells were FACS-enriched. With random hexamers, roughly 0.45 to 1 ug RNA was reverse transcribed. By means of immunoSEQ multiplex PCR, TCR beta CDR3 spanning 54 Vbeta and 13 Jbeta underwent amplification. Each CDR3 protein gets one entry after TCRdb re-called the immunoSEQ multiplex PCR reads with MiXCR. The sample lists tens of thousands of distinct CDR3 sequences, roughly 94% occurring once.

The source material was CD4+ T cells from PBMCs. This chain uses TRBV5-1 with TRBJ2-7; tentatively, D is TRBD1 or TRBD2 (5 bases each). The TCR sequence derives from a human donor with Susac syndrome. The DNA of the CDR3 is TGCGCCAGCAGCCCCGAGGGGTACGAGCAGTACTTC. Amino acid sequence: CASSPEGYEQYF.